This TCR beta chain was documented in a study of shared clonotypes between healthy human individuals. The V segment lost 5 bases and the J segment 1 base; nucleotides outside the gene matches: 8. The CDR3 contains 15 residues. Germline CDR1 reads MNHEY; CDR2 reads SVGAGI. Some clones are missing from TCRdb's copy, which holds only in-frame ones; the method was immunoSEQ multiplex PCR. The data contain about 2.4 million clones, around nine tenths of them seen just once; the ten biggest clones take up 0.11% to 0.15%. The V gene is TRBV6-5, the J gene TRBJ2-7, with 7 bases lining up with TRBD1. This sequence originates from a man younger than 35 in good health. Sequencing used naive CD4+ T cells sorted from blood. The subset was: CD45RA+ positively selected. CDR3 DNA: TGTGCCAGCAGTACCTATCCGGGACAGTCCTACGAGCAGTACTTC. This encodes CASSTYPGQSYEQYF.